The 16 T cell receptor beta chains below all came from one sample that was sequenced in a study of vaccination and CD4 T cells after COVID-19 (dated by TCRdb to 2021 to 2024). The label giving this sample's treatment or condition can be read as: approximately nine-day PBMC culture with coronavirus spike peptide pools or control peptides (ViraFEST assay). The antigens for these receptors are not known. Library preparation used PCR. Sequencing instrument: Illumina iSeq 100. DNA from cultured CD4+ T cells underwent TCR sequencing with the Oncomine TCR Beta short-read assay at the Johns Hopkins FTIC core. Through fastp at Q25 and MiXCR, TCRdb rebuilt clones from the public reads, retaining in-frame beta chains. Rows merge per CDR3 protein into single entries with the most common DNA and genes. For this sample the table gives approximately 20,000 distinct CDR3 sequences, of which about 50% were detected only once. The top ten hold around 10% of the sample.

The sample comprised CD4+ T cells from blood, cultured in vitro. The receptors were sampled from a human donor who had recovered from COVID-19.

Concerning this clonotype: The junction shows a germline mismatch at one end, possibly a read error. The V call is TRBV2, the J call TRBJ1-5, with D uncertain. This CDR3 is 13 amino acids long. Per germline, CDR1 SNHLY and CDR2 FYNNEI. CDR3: CASSVLGNQPQHF. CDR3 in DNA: TGTGCCAGCAGTGTCTTGGGTAATCAGCCTCAGCATTTT. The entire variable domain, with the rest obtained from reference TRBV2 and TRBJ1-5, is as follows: EPEVTQTPSHQVTQMGQEVILRCVPISNHLYFYWYRQILGQKVEFLVSFYNNEISEKSEIFDDQFSVERPDGSNFTLKIRSTKLEDSAMYFCASSVLGNQPQHFGDGTRLSIL.

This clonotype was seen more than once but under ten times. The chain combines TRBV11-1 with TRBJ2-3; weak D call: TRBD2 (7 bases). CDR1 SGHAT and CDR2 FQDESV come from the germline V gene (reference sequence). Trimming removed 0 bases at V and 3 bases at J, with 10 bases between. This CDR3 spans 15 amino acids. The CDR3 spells CASSLAGGRTDTQYF. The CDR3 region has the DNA TGTGCCAGCAGCTTAGCGGGGGGGCGGACAGATACGCAGTATTTT.

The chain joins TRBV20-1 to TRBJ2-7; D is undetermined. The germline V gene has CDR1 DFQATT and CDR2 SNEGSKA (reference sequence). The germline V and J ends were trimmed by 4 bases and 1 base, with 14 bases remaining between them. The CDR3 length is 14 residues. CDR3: CSATGHKTSYEQYF. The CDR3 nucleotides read TGCAGTGCTACTGGCCACAAGACATCCTACGAGCAGTACTTC.

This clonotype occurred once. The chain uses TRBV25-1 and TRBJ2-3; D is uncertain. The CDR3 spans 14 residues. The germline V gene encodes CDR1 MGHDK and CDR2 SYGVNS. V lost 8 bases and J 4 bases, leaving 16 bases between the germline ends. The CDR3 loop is CASVHPSSPDTQYF. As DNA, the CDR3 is TGTGCCAGCGTACACCCGTCTAGTCCAGATACGCAGTATTTT.

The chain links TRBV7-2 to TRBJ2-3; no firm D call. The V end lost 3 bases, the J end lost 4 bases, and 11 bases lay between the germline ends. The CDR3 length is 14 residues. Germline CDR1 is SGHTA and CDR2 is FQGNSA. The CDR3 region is CASSLLVSADTQYF. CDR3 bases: TGTGCCAGCAGCTTGTTGGTTTCGGCAGATACGCAGTATTTT.

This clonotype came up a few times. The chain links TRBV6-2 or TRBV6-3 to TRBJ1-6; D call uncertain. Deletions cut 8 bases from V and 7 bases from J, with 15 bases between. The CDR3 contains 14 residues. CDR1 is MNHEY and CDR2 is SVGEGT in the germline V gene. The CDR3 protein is CASGQGSGNSPLHF. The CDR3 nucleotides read TGTGCCAGCGGCCAAGGGTCTGGAAATTCACCCCTCCACTTT.

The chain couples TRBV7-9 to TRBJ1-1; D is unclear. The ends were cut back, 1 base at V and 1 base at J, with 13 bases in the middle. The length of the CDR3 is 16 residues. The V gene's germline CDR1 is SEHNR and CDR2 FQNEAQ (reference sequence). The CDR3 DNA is TGTGCCAGCAGCTTAGGTAACAACGGGAGGAACACTGAAGCTTTCTTT. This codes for CASSLGNNGRNTEAFF.

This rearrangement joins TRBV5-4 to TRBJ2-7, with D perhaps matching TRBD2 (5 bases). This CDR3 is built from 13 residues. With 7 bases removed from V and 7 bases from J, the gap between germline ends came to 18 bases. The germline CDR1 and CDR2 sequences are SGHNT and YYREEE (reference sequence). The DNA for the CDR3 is TGTGCCAGCTCCAGCGCCCCGACGGGGGAGCAGTACTTC. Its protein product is CASSSAPTGEQYF. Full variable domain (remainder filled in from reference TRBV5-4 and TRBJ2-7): ETGVTQSPTHLIKTRGQQVTLRCSSQSGHNTVSWYQQALGQGPQFIFQYYREEENGRGNFPPRFSGLQFPNYSSELNVNALELDDSALYLCASSSAPTGEQYFGPGTRLTVT.

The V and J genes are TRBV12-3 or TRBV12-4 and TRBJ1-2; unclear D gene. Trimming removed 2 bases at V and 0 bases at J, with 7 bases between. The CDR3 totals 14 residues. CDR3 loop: CASSLQTSNYGYTF. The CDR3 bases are TGTGCCAGCAGTTTACAGACCTCTAACTATGGCTACACCTTC.

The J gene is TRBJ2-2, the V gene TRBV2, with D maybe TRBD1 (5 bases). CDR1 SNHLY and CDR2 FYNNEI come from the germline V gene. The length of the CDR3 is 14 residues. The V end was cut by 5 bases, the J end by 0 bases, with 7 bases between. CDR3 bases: TGTGCCAGCAGTCGACAGACGAACACCGGGGAGCTGTTTTTT. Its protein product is CASSRQTNTGELFF. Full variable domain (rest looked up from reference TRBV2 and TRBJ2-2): EPEVTQTPSHQVTQMGQEVILRCVPISNHLYFYWYRQILGQKVEFLVSFYNNEISEKSEIFDDQFSVERPDGSNFTLKIRSTKLEDSAMYFCASSRQTNTGELFFGEGSRLTVL.

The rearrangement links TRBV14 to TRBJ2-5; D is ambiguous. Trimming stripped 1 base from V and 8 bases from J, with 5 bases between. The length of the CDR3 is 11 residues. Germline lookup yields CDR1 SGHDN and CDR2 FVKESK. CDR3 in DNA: TGTGCCAGCAGCCAAGCTCTAACCCAGTACTTC. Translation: CASSQALTQYF.

The CDR3 reads CSALSPGTDTQYF. CDR3 nucleotides: TGCAGTGCCTTATCTCCAGGCACAGATACGCAGTATTTT. The V call is TRBV20-1, the J call TRBJ2-3; D ambiguous. Trimming left V 6 bases short and J 1 base short, with 11 bases between. This CDR3 has 13 residues. Germline CDR1 is DFQATT and CDR2 is SNEGSKA (reference sequence).

The CDR3 nucleotides are TGTGCCAGCAGCCCTCAGCCGGGAGGAGAGACCCAGTACTTC. Encoded protein: CASSPQPGGETQYF. V and J are TRBV7-2 and TRBJ2-5; the match to TRBD2 covers 7 bases. CDR1 and CDR2 (germline): SGHTA, FQGNSA. Trimming removed 5 bases from V and 4 bases from J; junction bases left unmatched: 7. The CDR3 runs to 14 residues. Full variable domain (remainder filled in from reference TRBV7-2 and TRBJ2-5): GAGVSQSPSNKVTEKGKDVELRCDPISGHTALYWYRQSLGQGLEFLIYFQGNSAPDKSGLPSDRFSAERTGGSVSTLTIQRTQQEDSAVYLCASSPQPGGETQYFGPGTRLLVL.

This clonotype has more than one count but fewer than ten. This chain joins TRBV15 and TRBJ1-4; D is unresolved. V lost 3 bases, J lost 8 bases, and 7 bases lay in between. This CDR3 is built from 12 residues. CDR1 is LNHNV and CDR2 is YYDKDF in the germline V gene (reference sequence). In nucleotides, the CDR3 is TGTGCCACCAGCAGGGCCTCGGAAAAACTGTTTTTT. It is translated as CATSRASEKLFF.

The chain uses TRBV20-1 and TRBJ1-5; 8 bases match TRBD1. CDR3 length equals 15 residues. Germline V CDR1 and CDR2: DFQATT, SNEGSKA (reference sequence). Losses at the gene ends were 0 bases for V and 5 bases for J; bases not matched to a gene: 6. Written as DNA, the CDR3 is TGCAGTGCTAGAGATCCGCAGGGGGCGCATCAGCCCCAGCATTTT. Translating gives CSARDPQGAHQPQHF.

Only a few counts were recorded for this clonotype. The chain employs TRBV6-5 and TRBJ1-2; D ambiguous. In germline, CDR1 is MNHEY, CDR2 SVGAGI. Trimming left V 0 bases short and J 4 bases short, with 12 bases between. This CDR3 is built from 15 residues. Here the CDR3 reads CASSYSRSGAYGYTF. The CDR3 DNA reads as TGTGCCAGCAGTTACTCGCGGTCAGGAGCCTATGGCTACACCTTC.